These 10 T cell receptor beta chains were all obtained from the same sample, sequenced in a study of cytomegalovirus exposure and HLA in healthy donors. 13 Jbeta primers and 60 Vbeta primers were used for the PCR. Libraries were prepared by immunoSEQ multiplex PCR; TCRdb keeps only in-frame clonotypes and omits some of them. This sample has about 64,000 clones, with 55% to 65% found just once. Material for sequencing was PBMCs. The receptors stem from a woman aged 50 to 60 in good health and CMV-seronegative.

V gene TRBV5-1 combines with J gene TRBJ1-4, with TRBD1 matching 7 bases. The CDR3 has 15 amino acids. V lost 3 bases to trimming and J lost 8 bases; unmatched junction nucleotides: 10. Germline CDR1 and CDR2: SGHRS and YFSETQ. CDR3 DNA sequence: TGCGCCAGCAGCTCAAGACAGGGAAGGGCCGAAAAACTGTTTTTT. It yields the protein CASSSRQGRAEKLFF.

This clone was detected only once. The genes are TRBV6-5 and TRBJ2-5, with D unclear. Trimming took off 5 bases at V and 4 bases at J, with 17 bases between the two ends. There are 15 residues in the CDR3. CDR1 is MNHEY, CDR2 SVGAGI, per germline. CDR3 region: CASSLTYRPVETQYF. The DNA for the CDR3 is TGTGCCAGCAGTCTAACATACAGACCCGTAGAGACCCAGTACTTC.

This clone has a handful of counts. The chain uses TRBV9 and TRBJ1-4, with unresolved D. The germline V gene encodes CDR1 SGDLS and CDR2 YYNGEE. The germline V and J ends were trimmed by 6 bases and 1 base, with 10 bases remaining between them. CDR3 size: 14 residues. CDR3 region: CASNLGRTNEKLFF. CDR3 in DNA: TGTGCCAGCAACCTCGGGAGAACTAATGAAAAACTGTTTTTT.

The gene calls are TRBV6-5 and TRBJ1-5, with no clear D. This CDR3 has 14 residues. V lost 6 bases and J lost 0, with 9 bases in between. Germline V gene sequence: CDR1 MNHEY, CDR2 SVGAGI. The CDR3 sequence: CASRRDYSNQPQHF. In DNA, the CDR3 is TGTGCCAGCAGGCGTGACTATAGCAATCAGCCCCAGCATTTT.

This CDR3 reads CATRRAGNTGELFF. The CDR3 DNA reads as TGTGCCACCCGTCGAGCGGGAAACACCGGGGAGCTGTTTTTT. This rearrangement joins TRBV9 to TRBJ2-2, with 7 bases identical to TRBD2. V gave up 9 bases and J gave up 2 bases; unmatched junction bases: 7. Germline-derived CDR1 and CDR2 are SGDLS and YYNGEE. This CDR3 spans 14 amino acids.

This sequence joins TRBV10-3 and TRBJ1-2, with unresolved D. The CDR3 extends over 16 amino acids. The V and J ends lost 3 bases and 2 bases respectively, with 16 bases between them. The germline V gene encodes CDR1 ENHRY and CDR2 SYGVKD. The CDR3 DNA reads as TGTGCCATCAGTGATGACCCAGGAAAATCGAACTATGGCTACACCTTC. Translated: CAISDDPGKSNYGYTF.

A few counts support this clone. Its ends do not fully match the called genes, so a read error is possible. The CDR3 here is CAISFTQERGVSYNEQFF. CDR3 DNA: TGTGCCATCAGTTTTACCCAGGAGCGGGGCGTCTCCTACAATGAGCAGTTCTTC. J is TRBJ2-1 and V is TRBV27; the match to TRBD2 covers 7 bases. Germline V lookup: CDR1 MNHEY, CDR2 SMNVEV (reference sequence). The CDR3 is made up of 18 amino acids.

The rearrangement uses TRBV10-2 and TRBJ2-7, with TRBD2 matching 9 bases. Germline values: CDR1 WSHSY, CDR2 SAAADI. The CDR3 has 16 residues. V lost 3 bases, J lost 7 bases, and 13 bases stayed unmatched. The CDR3 here is CASSDWVAGVLREQYF. In DNA, the CDR3 is TGCGCCAGCAGTGACTGGGTAGCGGGAGTCCTAAGAGAGCAGTACTTC.

The chain combines TRBV4-3 with TRBJ2-7, with D possibly matching TRBD2 (6 bases). The CDR3 has 15 residues. V was pared by 0 bases and J by 3 bases, with 12 bases between. The germline V gene has CDR1 LGHNA and CDR2 YSLEER. The CDR3 reads CASSQDFRDFYEQYF. Written as DNA, the CDR3 is TGCGCCAGCAGCCAAGATTTCCGGGACTTCTACGAGCAGTACTTC.

This clone has only a few counts. The V gene is TRBV11-3, the J gene TRBJ2-7, with 8 bases aligning to TRBD2. Trimming cost V 4 bases and J 3 bases; bases outside gene matches: 5. This CDR3 is 14 amino acids long. Germline V gives CDR1 SGHNT, CDR2 YENEEA. In DNA form, the CDR3 reads TGTGCCAGCAGCTCGGGACTAGGGAGCTACGAGCAGTACTTC. Its translation: CASSSGLGSYEQYF.